Given below is one T cell receptor (beta chain) in context. Antigen specificity is unknown. Each CDR3 protein gets one entry after TCRdb re-called the 5' RACE reads with MiXCR. The profile shows a few hundred thousand distinct CDR3 sequences, 20% of them singletons. This entry is derived from a study of T-cell memory formation after mild COVID-19. Study information: TCR clustering was largely donor specific.

The CDR3 length is 18 residues. Losses at the gene ends were 1 base for V and 7 bases for J; bases not matched to a gene: 11. The V gene's germline CDR1 is DFQATT and CDR2 SNEGSKA (reference sequence). Study-wide results and caveats: In pre-infection memory, a portion of responding clones appeared, which suggested that cross-reactive memory joined. Among clones contracting day 15 to 85, CD4/CD8 was balanced, whereas later expanders leaned CD4+. CD4+ contracting clones lay mainly in CM and EM, CD8+ ones in EMRA.

The clonotype comes from a man younger than 35 who had mild COVID-19 (a few samples of this study predate the infection). Cell type and time point are not known. The chain employs TRBV20-1 and TRBJ1-6; TRBD1 matches 12 bases. The sequenced sample was PBMCs or a T cell subset sorted from them (not recorded which). The CDR3 coding sequence is TGCAGTGCTAGAGCAGACCCGGGACAGGGGGCGAGGAATTCACCCCTCCACTTT. Translated, it gives CSARADPGQGARNSPLHF.